A single sample is the source of the 20 T cell receptor beta chains below, sequenced in a study of T cells after yellow fever vaccination. TCRdb processed the 5' RACE reads anew with MiXCR; each CDR3 protein has one entry. The sample consists of 300,000 to 350,000 distinct CDR3 sequences, roughly 8.4% of them appearing once. Sequencing was performed on PBMCs, taken about 41 days after the first yellow fever vaccination. Receptors originate from a man in his late teens or twenties who received the YFV17D yellow fever vaccine.

This clonotype has only a few counts. This sequence joins TRBV30 and TRBJ2-7; D possibly corresponds to TRBD2 (5 bases). V lost 3 bases and J 6 bases, leaving 9 bases between the germline ends. Per the germline V gene, CDR1 is GTSNPN and CDR2 is SVGIG (reference sequence). CDR3 length: 11 amino acids. The CDR3 sequence is CAWSRGFEQYF. The CDR3 nucleotides are TGTGCCTGGAGCCGGGGTTTCGAGCAGTACTTC. The entire variable domain, with the rest obtained from reference TRBV30 and TRBJ2-7, is as follows: SQTIHQWPATLVQPVGSPLSLECTVEGTSNPNLYWYRQAAGRGLQLLFYSVGIGQISSEVPQNLSASRPQDRQFILSSKKLLLSDSGFYLCAWSRGFEQYFGPGTRLTVT.

There are a few counts of this clonotype. The rearrangement links TRBV28 to TRBJ1-1, with 8 bases identical to TRBD1. CDR3 length: 16 amino acids. Germline loops: CDR1 MDHEN, CDR2 SYDVKM. J lost 1 base, V lost 0 bases, and 4 bases had no gene match. The CDR3 region has the DNA TGTGCCAGCAGTTTATGGGCCGACAGGGGGAACACTGAAGCTTTCTTT. Amino acid sequence: CASSLWADRGNTEAFF.

The chain combines TRBV7-9 with TRBJ1-1; possibly TRBD1 for D (5 bases). Trimming stripped 3 bases from V and 3 bases from J, with 11 bases between. This CDR3 comprises 14 residues. Germline CDR1 reads SEHNR; CDR2 reads FQNEAQ (reference sequence). The CDR3, as DNA: TGTGCCAGCAGCTTTCCCCGGGGGGACACTGAAGCTTTCTTT. Translated, it gives CASSFPRGDTEAFF.

This chain's CDR3 is CSVIDRSSYNEQFF. For the CDR3, the DNA is TGCAGTGTAATAGACAGGAGCTCCTACAATGAGCAGTTCTTC. The rearrangement uses TRBV20-1 and TRBJ2-1; a weak D match, TRBD1 (6 bases). The CDR3 length is 14 residues. Germline lookup yields CDR1 DFQATT and CDR2 SNEGSKA (reference sequence). Trimming left V 7 bases short and J 0 bases short, with 13 bases between.

This clonotype has ten or more counts. This sequence joins TRBV7-3 and TRBJ2-1; perhaps TRBD1 as D (5 bases). Germline CDR1 is SGHTA and CDR2 is FQGTGA. This CDR3 has 15 amino acids. Trimming removed 4 bases at V and 6 bases at J, with 16 bases between. The CDR3 DNA sequence: TGTGCCAGCAGCTCCCGGCAGGGCAGAATCAATGAGCAGTTCTTC. Protein product: CASSSRQGRINEQFF. Drawing the rest from reference TRBV7-3 and TRBJ2-1, the complete variable domain is GAGVSQTPSNKVTEKGKYVELRCDPISGHTALYWYRQSLGQGPEFLIYFQGTGAADDSGLPNDRFFAVRPEGSVSTLKIQRTERGDSAVYLCASSSRQGRINEQFFGPGTRLTVL.

The sample holds many counts of this clonotype. The chain links TRBV12-3 or TRBV12-4 to TRBJ1-5; D is possibly TRBD1 (5 bases). The length of the CDR3 is 13 residues. The ends were cut back, 3 bases at V and 7 bases at J, with 10 bases in the middle. For the CDR3, the DNA is TGTGCCAGCAGTTTCGGGGGGGAACAGCCCCAGCATTTT. It specifies CASSFGGEQPQHF.

This clonotype was detected only a few times. The chain couples TRBV18 to TRBJ2-2; the D call may be TRBD1 or TRBD2 (6 bases each). Trimming removed 0 bases from V and 8 bases from J, with 13 bases in between. CDR3 length equals 15 residues. CDR1 is KGHSH and CDR2 is LQKENI in the germline V gene. CDR3: CASSPPFPGAGELFF. The CDR3 bases are TGTGCCAGCTCACCACCGTTCCCGGGGGCAGGGGAGCTGTTTTTT.

This clonotype was seen only a few times. J is TRBJ1-5 and V is TRBV5-1; D unresolved. Trimming took 0 bases from V and 6 from J, leaving 7 bases between them. Germline values: CDR1 SGHRS, CDR2 YFSETQ. The CDR3 has 13 amino acids. The CDR3, as DNA: TGCGCCAGCAGCTTGGAGGGTTCTCAGCCCCAGCATTTT. It encodes CASSLEGSQPQHF. The full variable domain, in which reference TRBV5-1 and TRBJ1-5 provide the parts outside the CDR3, is KAGVTQTPRYLIKTRGQQVTLSCSPISGHRSVSWYQQTPGQGLQFLFEYFSETQRNKGNFPGRFSGRQFSNSRSEMNVSTLELGDSALYLCASSLEGSQPQHFGDGTRLSIL.

A few counts support this clonotype. The V call is TRBV4-1, the J call TRBJ1-6, with a weak D call TRBD1 (6 bases). The V end lost 1 base, the J end lost 7 bases, and 17 bases lay between the germline ends. The CDR3 contains 17 residues. The germline V gene has CDR1 MGHRA and CDR2 YSYEKL. CDR3 region: CASSQGPSQGGNSPLHF. The CDR3 bases are TGCGCCAGCAGCCAAGGACCCTCACAGGGAGGGAATTCACCCCTCCACTTT.

This sequence joins TRBV5-1 and TRBJ1-1; TRBD1 matches 9 bases. V lost 2 bases to trimming and J lost 4 bases; unmatched junction nucleotides: 12. Germline values: CDR1 SGHRS, CDR2 YFSETQ. The CDR3 totals 17 residues. The CDR3 coding sequence is TGCGCCAGCAGCTTTACTGGACAGGGGTTATCAGGCACTGAAGCTTTCTTT. The encoded protein is CASSFTGQGLSGTEAFF.

This clonotype was counted at least ten times. The CDR3 loop reads CASSPWTSTDTQYF. DNA for the CDR3: TGTGCCAGCAGCCCATGGACTAGCACAGATACGCAGTATTTT. The chain joins TRBV6-1 to TRBJ2-3; D may be TRBD2 (5 bases). With 6 bases removed from V and 0 bases from J, the gap between germline ends came to 10 bases. This CDR3 is 14 amino acids long. Looked up from germline, CDR1 is MNHNS and CDR2 is SASEGT.

This clonotype was counted ten times or more. V and J are TRBV7-2 and TRBJ2-5, with TRBD2 matching 7 bases. Germline lookup yields CDR1 SGHTA and CDR2 FQGNSA. This CDR3 comprises 14 residues. Trimming at V came to 3 bases and at J to 3 bases, leaving 4 bases not matched to a gene. DNA for the CDR3: TGTGCCAGCAGCTTGGGGGGGAGAAAAGAGACCCAGTACTTC. Translated: CASSLGGRKETQYF. Variable domain in full (rest from reference TRBV7-2 and TRBJ2-5): GAGVSQSPSNKVTEKGKDVELRCDPISGHTALYWYRQSLGQGLEFLIYFQGNSAPDKSGLPSDRFSAERTGGSVSTLTIQRTQQEDSAVYLCASSLGGRKETQYFGPGTRLLVL.

The chain joins TRBV12-3 or TRBV12-4 to TRBJ1-2; 9 bases fit TRBD1. The CDR3 length is 13 residues. V trimming: 6 bases; J trimming: 6 bases; junction bases outside the gene matches: 5. The CDR3 reads CASRSTGGDGYTF. CDR3 sequence (DNA): TGTGCCAGCAGATCGACAGGGGGTGATGGCTACACCTTC.

This clonotype was observed at least ten times. The gene calls are TRBV27 and TRBJ1-5; no firm D call. V was trimmed by 2 bases and J by 8 bases, leaving 10 bases between them. Per the germline V gene, CDR1 is MNHEY and CDR2 is SMNVEV (reference sequence). This CDR3 has 13 amino acids. CDR3 DNA sequence: TGTGCCAGCAGTTTAGGTGTTCCAGAGCCCCAGCATTTT. It translates to CASSLGVPEPQHF.

There are a few counts of this clonotype. The DNA of the CDR3 is TGTGCCAGCAGCCAGGGGCCGGGAAGCTCCTACAATGAGCAGTTCTTC. The encoded protein is CASSQGPGSSYNEQFF. The V gene is TRBV5-4, the J gene TRBJ2-1, with D perhaps matching TRBD1 (6 bases). The CDR3 covers 16 residues. The germline V and J ends were trimmed by 4 bases and 0 bases, with 14 bases remaining between them. Germline CDR1 is SGHNT and CDR2 is YYREEE (reference sequence).

This rearrangement joins TRBV6-6 to TRBJ2-7; D gene unclear. Trimming stripped 4 bases from V and 6 bases from J, with 13 bases between. This CDR3 has 13 amino acids. Germline V gives CDR1 MNHNY, CDR2 SVGAGI (reference sequence). The CDR3 DNA follows: TGTGCCAGCAGTTTCCACCTACCTGGCGAGCAGTACGTC. This translates into CASSFHLPGEQYV.

Ten or more counts support this clonotype. The gene calls are TRBV5-1 and TRBJ2-1; D possibly uses TRBD1 or TRBD2 (6 bases each). The CDR3 is 15 amino acids. V dropped 2 bases and J dropped 4 bases, with 13 bases sitting between them. The germline CDR1 and CDR2 sequences are SGHRS and YFSETQ. DNA of the CDR3: TGCGCCAGCAGCTTAGACGGGGGCGGTTACAATGAGCAGTTCTTC. It codes for CASSLDGGGYNEQFF.

This clonotype was seen many times. The rearrangement joins TRBV12-3 or TRBV12-4 to TRBJ2-3; 8 positions match TRBD2. The CDR3 extends over 16 amino acids. V lost 6 bases and J lost 4; bases outside the gene matches: 12. CDR3 loop: CASSPWGSGASDTQYF. The CDR3 nucleotides are TGTGCCAGCAGCCCTTGGGGTAGCGGGGCCTCAGATACGCAGTATTTT.

This chain links TRBV12-3 or TRBV12-4 with TRBJ2-7; no firm D call. This CDR3 contains 13 residues. The V end lost 5 bases, the J end lost 0 bases, and 8 bases lay between the germline ends. The CDR3 DNA reads as TGTGCCAGCAGTCTGAGTAACTCCTACGAGCAGTACTTC. Its protein product is CASSLSNSYEQYF.

This chain links TRBV20-1 with TRBJ1-6; D is ambiguous. Germline V lookup: CDR1 DFQATT, CDR2 SNEGSKA (reference sequence). This CDR3 comprises 15 residues. Trimming removed 0 bases at V and 7 bases at J, with 13 bases between. CDR3: CSAREPAPQNSPLHF. The CDR3 nucleotides are TGCAGTGCTAGAGAACCCGCTCCCCAGAATTCACCCCTCCACTTT.